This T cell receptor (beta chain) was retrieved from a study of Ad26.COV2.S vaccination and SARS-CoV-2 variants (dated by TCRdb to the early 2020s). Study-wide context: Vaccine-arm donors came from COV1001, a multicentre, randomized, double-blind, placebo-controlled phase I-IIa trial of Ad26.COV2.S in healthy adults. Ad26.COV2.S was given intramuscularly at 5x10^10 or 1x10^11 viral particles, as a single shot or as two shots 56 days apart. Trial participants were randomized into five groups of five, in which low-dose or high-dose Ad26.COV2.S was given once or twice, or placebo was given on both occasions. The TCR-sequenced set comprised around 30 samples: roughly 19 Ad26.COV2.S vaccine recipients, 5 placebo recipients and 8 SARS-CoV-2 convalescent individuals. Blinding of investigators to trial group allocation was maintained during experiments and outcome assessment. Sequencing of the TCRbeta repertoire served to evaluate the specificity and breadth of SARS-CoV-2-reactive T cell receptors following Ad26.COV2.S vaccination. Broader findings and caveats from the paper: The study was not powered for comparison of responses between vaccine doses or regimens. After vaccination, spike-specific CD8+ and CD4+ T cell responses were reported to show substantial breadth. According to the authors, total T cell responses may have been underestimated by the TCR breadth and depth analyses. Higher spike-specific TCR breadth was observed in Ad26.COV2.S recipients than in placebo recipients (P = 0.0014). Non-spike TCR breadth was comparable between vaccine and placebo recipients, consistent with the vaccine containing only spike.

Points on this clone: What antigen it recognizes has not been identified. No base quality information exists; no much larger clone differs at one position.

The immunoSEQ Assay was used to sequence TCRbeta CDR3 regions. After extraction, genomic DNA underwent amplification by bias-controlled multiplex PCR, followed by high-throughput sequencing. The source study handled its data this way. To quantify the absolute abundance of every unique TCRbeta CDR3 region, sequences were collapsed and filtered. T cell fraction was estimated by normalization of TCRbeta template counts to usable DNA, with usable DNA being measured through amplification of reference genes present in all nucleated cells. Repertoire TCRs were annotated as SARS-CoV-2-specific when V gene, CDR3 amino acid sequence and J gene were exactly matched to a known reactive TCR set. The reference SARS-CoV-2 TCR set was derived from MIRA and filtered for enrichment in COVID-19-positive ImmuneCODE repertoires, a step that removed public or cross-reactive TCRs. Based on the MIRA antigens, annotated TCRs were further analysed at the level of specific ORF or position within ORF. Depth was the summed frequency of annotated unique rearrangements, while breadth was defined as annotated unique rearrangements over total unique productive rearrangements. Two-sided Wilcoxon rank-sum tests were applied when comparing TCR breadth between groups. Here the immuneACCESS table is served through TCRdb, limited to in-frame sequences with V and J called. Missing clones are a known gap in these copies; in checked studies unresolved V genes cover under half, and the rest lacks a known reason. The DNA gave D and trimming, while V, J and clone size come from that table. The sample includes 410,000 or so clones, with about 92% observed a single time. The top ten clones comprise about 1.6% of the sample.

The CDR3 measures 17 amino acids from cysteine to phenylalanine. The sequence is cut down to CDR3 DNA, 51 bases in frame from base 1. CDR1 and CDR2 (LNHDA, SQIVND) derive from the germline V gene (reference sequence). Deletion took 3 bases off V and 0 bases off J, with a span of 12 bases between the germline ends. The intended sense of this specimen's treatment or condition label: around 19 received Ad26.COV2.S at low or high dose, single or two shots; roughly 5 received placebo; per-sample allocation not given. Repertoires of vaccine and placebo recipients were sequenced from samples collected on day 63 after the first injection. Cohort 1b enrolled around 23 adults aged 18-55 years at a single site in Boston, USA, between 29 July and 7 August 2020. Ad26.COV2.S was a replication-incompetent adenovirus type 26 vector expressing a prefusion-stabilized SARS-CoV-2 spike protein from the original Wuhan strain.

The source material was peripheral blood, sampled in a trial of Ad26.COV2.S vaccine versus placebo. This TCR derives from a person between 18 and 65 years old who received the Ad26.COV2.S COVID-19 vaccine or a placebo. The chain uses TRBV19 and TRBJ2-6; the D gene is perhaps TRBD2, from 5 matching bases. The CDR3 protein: CASSMLRADSGANVLTF. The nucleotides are TGTGCCAGTAGTATGTTGCGGGCGGACTCTGGGGCCAACGTCCTGACTTTC.